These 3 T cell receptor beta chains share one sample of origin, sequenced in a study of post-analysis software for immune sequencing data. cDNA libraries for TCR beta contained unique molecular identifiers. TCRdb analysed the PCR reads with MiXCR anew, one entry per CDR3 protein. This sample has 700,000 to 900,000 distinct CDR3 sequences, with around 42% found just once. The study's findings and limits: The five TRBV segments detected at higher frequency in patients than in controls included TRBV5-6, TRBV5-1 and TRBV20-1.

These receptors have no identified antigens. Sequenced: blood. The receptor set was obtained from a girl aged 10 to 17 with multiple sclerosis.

As DNA, the CDR3 is TGTGCCAGCAGCATGGTAGCGGGAGGTACCACAGATACGCAGTATTTT. This codes for CASSMVAGGTTDTQYF. V usage is TRBV11-2 and J usage is TRBJ2-3; 10 positions agree with TRBD2. The CDR3 has 16 amino acids. Germline lookup yields CDR1 SGHAT and CDR2 FQNNGV. V was clipped by 5 bases and J by 2 bases; unmatched bases: 7.

Here the CDR3 DNA reads TGTGCCAGCAGCCAATTTACAGGATCCTCTGCGGGGCAGTACTTC. Its protein product is CASSQFTGSSAGQYF. The rearrangement links TRBV16 to TRBJ2-7; the D gene could be TRBD1 or TRBD2 (5 bases each). This CDR3 has 15 amino acids. V was cut by 1 base and J by 9 bases, with 19 bases left in between. Per germline, CDR1 KGHSY and CDR2 FQNENV.

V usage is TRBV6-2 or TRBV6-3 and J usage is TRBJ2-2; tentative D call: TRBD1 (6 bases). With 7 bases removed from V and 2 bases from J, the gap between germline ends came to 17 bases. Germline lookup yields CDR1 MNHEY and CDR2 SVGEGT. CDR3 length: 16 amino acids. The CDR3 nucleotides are TGTGCCAGCATCCCCGCGCCCAGGGGTAACACCGGGGAGCTGTTTTTT. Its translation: CASIPAPRGNTGELFF.